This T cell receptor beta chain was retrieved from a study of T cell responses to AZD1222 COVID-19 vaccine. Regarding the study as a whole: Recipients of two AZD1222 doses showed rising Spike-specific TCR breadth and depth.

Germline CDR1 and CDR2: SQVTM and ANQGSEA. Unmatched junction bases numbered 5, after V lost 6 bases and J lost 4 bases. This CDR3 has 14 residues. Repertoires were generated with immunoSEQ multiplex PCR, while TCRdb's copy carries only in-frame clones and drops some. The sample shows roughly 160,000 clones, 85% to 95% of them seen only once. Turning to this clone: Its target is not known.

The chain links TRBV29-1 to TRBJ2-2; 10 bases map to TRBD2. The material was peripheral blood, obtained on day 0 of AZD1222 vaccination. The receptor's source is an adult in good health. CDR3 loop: CSVCWTSGTGELFF. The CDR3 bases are TGCAGCGTGTGTTGGACTAGCGGCACCGGGGAGCTGTTTTTT.